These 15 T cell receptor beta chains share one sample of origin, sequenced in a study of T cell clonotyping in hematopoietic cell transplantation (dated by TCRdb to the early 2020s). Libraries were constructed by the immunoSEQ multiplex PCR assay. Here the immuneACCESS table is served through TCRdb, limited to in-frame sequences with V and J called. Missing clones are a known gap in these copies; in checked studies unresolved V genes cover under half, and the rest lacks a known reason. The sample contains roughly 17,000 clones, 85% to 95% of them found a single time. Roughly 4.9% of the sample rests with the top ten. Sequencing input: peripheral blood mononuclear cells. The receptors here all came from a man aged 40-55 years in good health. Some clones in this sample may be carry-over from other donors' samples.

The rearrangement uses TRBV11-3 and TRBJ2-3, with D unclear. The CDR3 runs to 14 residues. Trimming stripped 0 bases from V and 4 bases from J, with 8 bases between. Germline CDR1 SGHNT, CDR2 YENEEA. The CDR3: CASSLERASDTQYF. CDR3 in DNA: TGTGCCAGCAGCTTAGAGAGAGCTTCAGATACGCAGTATTTT.

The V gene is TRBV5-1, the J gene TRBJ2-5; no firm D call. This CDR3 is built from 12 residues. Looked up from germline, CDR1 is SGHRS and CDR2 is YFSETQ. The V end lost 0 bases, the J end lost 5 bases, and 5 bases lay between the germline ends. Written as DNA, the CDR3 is TGCGCCAGCAGCTTGGTTGGCGAGACCCAGTACTTC. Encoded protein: CASSLVGETQYF. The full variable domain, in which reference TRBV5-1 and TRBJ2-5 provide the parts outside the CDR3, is KAGVTQTPRYLIKTRGQQVTLSCSPISGHRSVSWYQQTPGQGLQFLFEYFSETQRNKGNFPGRFSGRQFSNSRSEMNVSTLELGDSALYLCASSLVGETQYFGPGTRLLVL.

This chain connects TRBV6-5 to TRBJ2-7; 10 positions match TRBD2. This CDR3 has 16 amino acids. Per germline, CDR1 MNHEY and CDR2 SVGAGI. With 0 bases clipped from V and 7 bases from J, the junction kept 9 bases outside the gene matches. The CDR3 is CASSYSRGLATGEQYF. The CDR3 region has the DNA TGTGCCAGCAGTTACTCGCGGGGACTAGCGACCGGGGAGCAGTACTTC.

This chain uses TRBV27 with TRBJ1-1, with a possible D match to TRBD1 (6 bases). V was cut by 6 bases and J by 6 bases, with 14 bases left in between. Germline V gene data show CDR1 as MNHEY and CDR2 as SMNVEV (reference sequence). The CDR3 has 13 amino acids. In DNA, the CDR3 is TGTGCCAGCAGGAGATCAGGGGACCCTGAAGCTTTCTTT. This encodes CASRRSGDPEAFF.

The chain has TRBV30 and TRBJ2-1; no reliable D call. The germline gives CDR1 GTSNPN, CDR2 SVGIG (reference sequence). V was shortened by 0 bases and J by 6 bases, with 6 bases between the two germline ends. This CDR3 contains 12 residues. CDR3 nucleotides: TGTGCCTGGAGTGTACCCCCCAATGAGCAGTTCTTC. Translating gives CAWSVPPNEQFF.

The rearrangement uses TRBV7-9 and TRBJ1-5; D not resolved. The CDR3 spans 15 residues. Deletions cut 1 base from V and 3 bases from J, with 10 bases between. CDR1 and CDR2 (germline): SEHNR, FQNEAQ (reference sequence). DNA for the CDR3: TGTGCCAGCAGCTTAGGGGGAAAAAACAATCAGCCCCAGCATTTT. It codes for CASSLGGKNNQPQHF.

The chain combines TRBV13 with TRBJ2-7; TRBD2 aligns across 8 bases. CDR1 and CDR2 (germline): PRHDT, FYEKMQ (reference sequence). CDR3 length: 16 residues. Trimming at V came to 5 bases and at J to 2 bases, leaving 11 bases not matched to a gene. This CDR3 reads CASSTGVAGGPYEQYF. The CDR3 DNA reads TGTGCCAGCAGCACCGGCGTGGCGGGGGGCCCCTACGAGCAGTACTTC.

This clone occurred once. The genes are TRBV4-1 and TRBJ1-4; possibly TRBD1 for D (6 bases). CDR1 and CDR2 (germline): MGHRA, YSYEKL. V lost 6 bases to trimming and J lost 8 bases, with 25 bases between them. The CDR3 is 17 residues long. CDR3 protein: CASRRVGGTPRAEKLFF. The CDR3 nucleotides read TGCGCCAGCAGGAGGGTGGGGGGGACACCAAGGGCGGAAAAACTGTTTTTT.

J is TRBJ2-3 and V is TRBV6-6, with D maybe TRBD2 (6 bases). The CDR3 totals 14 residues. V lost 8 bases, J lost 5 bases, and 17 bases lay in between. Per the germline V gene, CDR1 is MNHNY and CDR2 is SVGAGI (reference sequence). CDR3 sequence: CASCSGLPLDTQYF. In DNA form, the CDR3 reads TGTGCCAGCTGCTCGGGACTTCCGCTAGATACGCAGTATTTT.

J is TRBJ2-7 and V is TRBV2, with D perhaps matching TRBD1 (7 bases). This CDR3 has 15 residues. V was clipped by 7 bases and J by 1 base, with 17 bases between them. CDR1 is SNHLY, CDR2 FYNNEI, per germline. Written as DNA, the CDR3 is TGTGCCAGCAAGTTCGCGGGACAGAGTTCCTACGAGCAGTACTTC. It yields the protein CASKFAGQSSYEQYF.

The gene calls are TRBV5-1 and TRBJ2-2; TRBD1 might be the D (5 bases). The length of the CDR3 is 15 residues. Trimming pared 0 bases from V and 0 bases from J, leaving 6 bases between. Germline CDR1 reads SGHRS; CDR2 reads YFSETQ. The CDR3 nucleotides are TGCGCCAGCAGCTTGGGACAGCCGAACACCGGGGAGCTGTTTTTT. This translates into CASSLGQPNTGELFF. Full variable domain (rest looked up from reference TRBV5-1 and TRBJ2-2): KAGVTQTPRYLIKTRGQQVTLSCSPISGHRSVSWYQQTPGQGLQFLFEYFSETQRNKGNFPGRFSGRQFSNSRSEMNVSTLELGDSALYLCASSLGQPNTGELFFGEGSRLTVL.

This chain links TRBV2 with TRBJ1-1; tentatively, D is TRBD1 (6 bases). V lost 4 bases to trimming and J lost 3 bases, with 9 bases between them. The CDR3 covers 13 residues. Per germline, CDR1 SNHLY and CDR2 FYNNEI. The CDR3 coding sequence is TGTGCCAGCAGTGTTAAGGGGGACACTGAAGCTTTCTTT. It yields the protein CASSVKGDTEAFF.

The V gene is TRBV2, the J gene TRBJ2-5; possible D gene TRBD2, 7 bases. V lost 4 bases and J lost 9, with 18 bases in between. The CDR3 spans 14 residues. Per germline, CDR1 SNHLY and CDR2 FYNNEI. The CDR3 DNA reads TGTGCCAGCAGTGCCTATGGGGGCCGGGGGGCCCAGTACTTC. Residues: CASSAYGGRGAQYF.

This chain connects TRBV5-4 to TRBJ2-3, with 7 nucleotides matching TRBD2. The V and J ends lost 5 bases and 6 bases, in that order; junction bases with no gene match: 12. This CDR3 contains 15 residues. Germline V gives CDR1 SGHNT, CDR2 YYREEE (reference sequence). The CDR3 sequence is CASSERDAGFDTQYF. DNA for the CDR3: TGTGCCAGCAGTGAGCGGGACGCAGGATTTGATACGCAGTATTTT.

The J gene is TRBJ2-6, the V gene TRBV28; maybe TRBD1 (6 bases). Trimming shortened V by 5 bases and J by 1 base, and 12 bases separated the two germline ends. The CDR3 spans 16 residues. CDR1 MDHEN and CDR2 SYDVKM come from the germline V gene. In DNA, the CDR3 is TGTGCCAGCAGTGGAACTCAGGGGTCTGGGGCCAACGTCCTGACTTTC. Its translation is CASSGTQGSGANVLTF. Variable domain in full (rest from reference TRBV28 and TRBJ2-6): DVKVTQSSRYLVKRTGEKVFLECVQDMDHENMFWYRQDPGLGLRLIYFSYDVKMKEKGDIPEGYSVSREKKERFSLILESASTNQTSMYLCASSGTQGSGANVLTFGAGSRLTVL.